This T cell receptor (beta chain) was obtained from a study of T cells in Graves' hyperthyroidism and ophthalmopathy. Study summary: Prior to any treatment, at the point of initial diagnosis, peripheral blood was collected.

Broader study findings: Blood also contained most expanded thyroid clonotypes above 0.001.

Template material for amplifying TCR beta CDR3 regions consisted of RNA transcripts. An initial round of RT-PCR targeting the TCR CDR3 relied on the HTBI primer set. MiXCR, run by TCRdb on the multiplex PCR reads, gives a single entry per CDR3 protein. The table records 500,000 to 700,000 distinct CDR3 sequences, 15% to 20% of them present only once. The CDR3 contains 17 residues. V lost 3 bases to trimming and J lost 0 bases; unmatched junction nucleotides: 6. This clonotype came up many times. Its specificity is not known. This receptor was taken from a woman between 18 and 29 years old with Graves' hyperthyroidism. The genes are TRBV12-3 or TRBV12-4 and TRBJ2-7; 12 bases match TRBD2. Sequenced sample: blood. CDR3 bases: TGTGCCAGCAGTTTGGGACTAGCGGGCCTATCCTCCTACGAGCAGTACTTC. This translates into CASSLGLAGLSSYEQYF.